The rows below give T cell receptor beta chains drawn from one sample of a study of T cells in localized non-small cell lung cancer. The assay was immunoSEQ multiplex PCR, and TCRdb's table has in-frame clones only and misses some. Of some 30,000 clones in the sample, roughly 90% are singletons; the top ten hold less than 20%. The material was peripheral blood mononuclear cells, obtained before any cancer treatment. These receptors were taken from a man aged 40 to 69 with stage III lung adenocarcinoma. Both conserved end residues are part of each CDR3. The D gene is left open where the match is weak. The size entry is marked missing in some rows and otherwise reads once, few, many or a size class.

15,TRBV5-1,TRBJ2-2,-,-,CASSPVVTNTGELFF,TGCGCCAGCAGCCCGGTGGTGACAAACACCGGGGAGCTGTTTTTT
15,TRBV7-9,TRBJ1-3,-,-,CASSLNGYSGNTIYF,TGTGCCAGCAGCTTAAATGGATACTCTGGAAACACCATATATTTT
13,TRBV5-6,TRBJ2-2,-,-,CASSRQIAGELFF,TGTGCCAGCAGCCGTCAGATTGCCGGGGAGCTGTTTTTT
15,TRBV7-3,TRBJ2-1,once,-,CASSSGTRPRDEQFF,TGTGCCAGCAGCTCCGGGACTCGACCTCGGGATGAGCAGTTCTTC
16,TRBV7-2,TRBJ2-1,few,-,CASSLQGLPGHNEQFF,TGTGCCAGCAGCTTACAGGGCCTCCCCGGTCACAATGAGCAGTTCTTC
15,TRBV13,TRBJ2-5,-,TRBD1,CASSQNTGGGETQYF,TGTGCCAGCAGCCAAAATACAGGGGGCGGAGAGACCCAGTACTTC
13,TRBV28,TRBJ1-1,-,-,CASSSGTHVEAFF,TGTGCCAGCAGCTCTGGGACCCACGTTGAAGCTTTCTTT
16,TRBV28,TRBJ2-1,few,-,CASSAPRAGSYNEQFF,TGTGCCAGCAGTGCCCCACGGGCAGGCTCCTACAATGAGCAGTTCTTC
14,TRBV11-2,TRBJ2-3,-,-,CASSLVQGSDTQYF,TGTGCCAGCAGCTTAGTTCAGGGTTCTGATACGCAGTATTTT
12,TRBV2,TRBJ2-3,-,-,CASSRDTDTQYF,TGTGCCAGCAGCAGGGATACAGATACGCAGTATTTT
13,TRBV7-2,TRBJ1-2,few,-,CASSSDSGYGYTF,TGTGCCAGCAGCTCGGACTCGGGCTATGGCTACACCTTC
15,TRBV6-6,TRBJ1-4,-,-,CASSYPGTMMEKLFF,TGTGCCAGCAGTTACCCTGGAACGATGATGGAAAAACTGTTTTTT
15,TRBV7-2,TRBJ1-5,-,-,CASSLAGTSNQPQHF,TGTGCCAGCAGCTTAGCGGGTACTAGCAATCAGCCCCAGCATTTT
16,TRBV5-1,TRBJ2-5,-,TRBD2,CASSAGGGWGKETQYF,TGCGCCAGCAGCGCTGGCGGGGGGTGGGGTAAAGAGACCCAGTACTTC
13,TRBV6-5,TRBJ2-2,-,-,CATAARLDGELFF,TGTGCCACCGCAGCCAGGTTGGACGGGGAGCTGTTTTTT
13,TRBV11-2,TRBJ2-7,-,-,CASSRQAAYEQYF,TGTGCCAGCAGCCGACAGGCGGCCTACGAGCAGTACTTC
13,TRBV10-1,TRBJ1-1,-,-,CASSESKGPEAFF,TGCGCCAGCAGTGAGTCTAAGGGCCCTGAAGCTTTCTTT
18,TRBV5-4,TRBJ1-3,-,-,CASSAQGASTFSGNTIYF,TGTGCCAGCAGCGCACAGGGCGCTTCTACCTTCTCTGGAAACACCATATATTTT
16,TRBV19,TRBJ1-1,-,TRBD1,CASSSGQGAQNTEAFF,TGTGCCAGTAGTTCCGGACAGGGGGCGCAGAACACTGAAGCTTTCTTT
14,TRBV19,TRBJ2-3,-,-,CASTRGPRTDTQYF,TGTGCCAGTACGCGGGGCCCGCGCACAGATACGCAGTATTTT
17,TRBV23-1,TRBJ2-1,-,-,CASPKTLFKGPGNEQFF,TGCGCCAGCCCTAAGACCCTTTTTAAAGGGCCAGGCAATGAGCAGTTCTTC
16,TRBV11-2,TRBJ1-4,-,-,CASTSGRGLVNEKLFF,TGTGCCAGCACCTCCGGACGGGGGCTGGTTAATGAAAAACTGTTTTTT
12,TRBV29-1,TRBJ2-3,-,-,CSVVYGTDTQYF,TGCAGCGTTGTTTATGGCACAGATACGCAGTATTTT
12,TRBV5-6,TRBJ1-5,-,-,CASSLGSGPQHF,TGTGCCAGCAGCTTGGGGAGCGGTCCCCAGCATTTT
14,TRBV2,TRBJ1-1,-,TRBD1,CASSWGQVNTEAFF,TGTGCCAGCAGCTGGGGACAGGTGAACACTGAAGCTTTCTTT
14,TRBV9,TRBJ2-5,-,-,CASSPGSFQETQYF,TGTGCCAGCAGCCCTGGATCATTCCAAGAGACCCAGTACTTC
14,TRBV30,TRBJ1-5,-,-,CAWSVPGRNQPQHF,TGTGCCTGGAGTGTTCCCGGGAGGAATCAGCCCCAGCATTTT